Each of the 21 T cell receptor beta chains below was sequenced from the same sample in a study of blood T cells in healthy people across ages. Primed by a sample-barcoded 5' primer and a J-beta primer mix, a second PCR proceeded for roughly 7 to 12 cycles. TCRdb independently ran MiXCR on the 5' RACE reads; one entry per CDR3 protein. There are hundreds of thousands of distinct CDR3 sequences in the sample; around half occur only once, and approximately 40% lies in the top ten. The sample taken for sequencing was blood. These TCRs come from a man older than 75 in good health.

The rearrangement uses TRBV27 and TRBJ2-7, with D unclear. Germline V lookup: CDR1 MNHEY, CDR2 SMNVEV (reference sequence). V gave up 3 bases and J gave up 0 bases, with 9 bases separating them. This CDR3 comprises 14 residues. The CDR3 region has the DNA TGTGCCAGCAGTTTTACCGTTAACTCCTACGAGCAGTACTTC. Translating gives CASSFTVNSYEQYF.

This clonotype was seen only a few times. The chain combines TRBV5-1 with TRBJ1-1; unclear D gene. CDR1 and CDR2 (germline): SGHRS, YFSETQ. V lost 4 bases and J lost 4, with 5 bases in between. This CDR3 is built from 11 residues. Written as DNA, the CDR3 is TGCGCCAGCAGCGACTTCACTGAAGCTTTCTTT. Protein product: CASSDFTEAFF.

The sample holds a few counts of this clonotype. The chain joins TRBV25-1 to TRBJ2-7; D is unclear. The germline V gene has CDR1 MGHDK and CDR2 SYGVNS. The CDR3 spans 15 residues. Trimming removed 2 bases from V and 0 bases from J, with 11 bases in between. CDR3 region: CASSEDELSSYEQYF. The CDR3 DNA sequence: TGTGCCAGCAGTGAAGACGAGCTCAGCTCCTACGAGCAGTACTTC.

Comments on this clonotype: One junction end disagrees with the germline gene, perhaps due to a read error. The chain links TRBV5-1 to TRBJ2-1; D remains unclear. Germline V gene sequence: CDR1 SGHRS, CDR2 YFSETQ. This CDR3 comprises 17 residues. The CDR3 here is CAGSPVSRRSSYNEQFF. The CDR3, as DNA: TGCGCCGGCAGCCCGGTGTCACGGCGAAGCTCCTACAATGAGCAGTTCTTC.

The J gene is TRBJ2-7, the V gene TRBV29-1; 7 positions agree with TRBD2. Trimming took 4 bases from V and 2 from J; bases not matched to a gene: 8. The germline V gene encodes CDR1 SQVTM and CDR2 ANQGSEA. CDR3 length: 14 residues. The CDR3 bases are TGCAGCGTTGGTACGGGAGGAACCACCTACGAGCAGTACTTC. This translates into CSVGTGGTTYEQYF.

The rearrangement links TRBV12-3 or TRBV12-4 to TRBJ2-3; the D gene could be TRBD1 or TRBD2 (5 bases each). The CDR3 sequence is 15 residues long. V was trimmed by 3 bases and J by 4 bases, leaving 14 bases between them. CDR3 DNA: TGTGCCAGCAGTTTGAGGGGATTGAGCGCAGATACGCAGTATTTT. It encodes CASSLRGLSADTQYF.

The CDR3 protein is CSAKLAGGPDTQYF. The CDR3 DNA reads TGCAGTGCCAAACTAGCGGGAGGGCCAGATACGCAGTATTTT. The rearrangement links TRBV20-1 to TRBJ2-3; 13 bases line up with TRBD2. Germline lookup yields CDR1 DFQATT and CDR2 SNEGSKA (reference sequence). The CDR3 is made up of 14 amino acids. V lost 6 bases and J lost 4; bases outside the gene matches: 4.

This clonotype has more than one count but fewer than ten. The CDR3 bases are TGTGCCAGCACCCTGGAGGGGAGAGGCACTGAAGCTTTCTTT. This translates into CASTLEGRGTEAFF. V usage is TRBV7-6 and J usage is TRBJ1-1; D is perhaps TRBD1 (5 bases). The germline gives CDR1 SGHVS, CDR2 FNYEAQ. The CDR3 extends over 14 amino acids. Trimming left V 7 bases short and J 4 bases short, with 16 bases between.

The genes are TRBV5-1 and TRBJ2-1; no clear D. Gene TRBJ2-7 matches the end of the DNA better, so the J call may be wrong. The germline V gene has CDR1 SGHRS and CDR2 YFSETQ. CDR3 length: 14 residues. The CDR3 DNA follows: TGCGCCAGCAGCTTGCAAGGTTCCCCCAACGAGCAGTACTTC. Translated, it gives CASSLQGSPNEQYF.

CDR3 DNA: TGCAGTGTTCCGGGACTAGCCTCCTACGAGCAGTACTTC. Translating it yields CSVPGLASYEQYF. The chain combines TRBV20-1 with TRBJ2-7; 9 bases are a match to TRBD2. V dropped 7 bases and J dropped 0; count of bases not matched to a gene: 4. CDR3 length: 13 residues. The germline CDR1 and CDR2 sequences are DFQATT and SNEGSKA (reference sequence).

The chain carries TRBV4-1 and TRBJ2-1; possible D gene TRBD2, 6 bases. Germline values: CDR1 MGHRA, CDR2 YSYEKL. V was pared by 1 base and J by 4 bases, with 8 bases between. This CDR3 has 14 residues. CDR3 bases: TGCGCCAGCAGCCAAGCGGGACTTTACAATGAGCAGTTCTTC. Translating it yields CASSQAGLYNEQFF.

The chain has TRBV10-2 and TRBJ1-4, with D maybe TRBD1 (5 bases). Germline assignment: CDR1 WSHSY and CDR2 SAAADI. Trimming removed 4 bases at V and 3 bases at J, with 15 bases between. The length of the CDR3 is 16 residues. Here the CDR3 reads CASSALGGRANEKLFF. In nucleotides, the CDR3 is TGCGCCAGCAGTGCATTGGGGGGAAGGGCTAATGAAAAACTGTTTTTT.

The rearrangement joins TRBV24-1 to TRBJ1-2, with 11 bases that match TRBD1. Germline CDR1 is KGHDR and CDR2 is SFDVKD. V was pared by 5 bases and J by 4 bases, with 2 bases of the junction left unmatched. The CDR3 covers 14 residues. The CDR3 spells CATSVGTGGYGYTF. The CDR3 nucleotides read TGTGCCACCAGTGTGGGGACAGGGGGCTATGGCTACACCTTC.

The chain is built from TRBV27 and TRBJ2-3; possible D gene TRBD1, 6 bases. Looked up from germline, CDR1 is MNHEY and CDR2 is SMNVEV (reference sequence). V was shortened by 5 bases and J by 4 bases, with 19 bases between the two germline ends. The CDR3 contains 16 residues. CDR3 nucleotides: TGTGCCAGCAGTATCTCGCCTGACAGGTTCCCAGATACGCAGTATTTT. Its translation: CASSISPDRFPDTQYF.

The rearrangement links TRBV7-2 to TRBJ2-5, with TRBD2 identical over 10 bases. The J call may not be correct, given that the DNA end is closer to TRBJ2-7. This CDR3 region has 16 residues. Germline-derived CDR1 and CDR2 are SGHTA and FQGNSA. CDR3 loop: CASSLDWTSGGYEQYF. The CDR3 DNA sequence: TGTGCCAGCAGCTTAGACTGGACTAGCGGTGGCTACGAGCAGTACTTC.

CDR3 residues: CASSRGAGTPFDGYTF. DNA for the CDR3: TGTGCCAGCAGCCGAGGAGCCGGGACACCGTTCGATGGCTACACCTTC. The chain joins TRBV5-5 to TRBJ1-2; D may be TRBD1 (6 bases). The V gene lost 4 bases and the J gene lost 6 bases, with 22 bases spanning the gap. Germline assignment: CDR1 SGHKS and CDR2 YYEKEE (reference sequence). CDR3 size: 16 residues.

Only a few counts were recorded for this clonotype. Here the CDR3 reads CSVGLGETQYF. CDR3 DNA: TGCAGCGTTGGCCTTGGAGAGACCCAGTACTTC. This chain joins TRBV29-1 and TRBJ2-5; D gene unclear. This CDR3 is 11 amino acids long. Germline values: CDR1 SQVTM, CDR2 ANQGSEA. V lost 4 bases to trimming and J lost 4 bases, with 7 bases between them. The variable domain in full, with the rest retrieved from reference TRBV29-1 and TRBJ2-5, is SAVISQKPSRDICQRGTSLTIQCQVDSQVTMMFWYRQQPGQSLTLIATANQGSEATYESGFVIDKFPISRPNLTFSTLTVSNMSPEDSSIYLCSVGLGETQYFGPGTRLLVL.

This clonotype was picked up a small number of times. Here the CDR3 reads CAISESTDKETQYF. CDR3 nucleotide sequence: TGTGCCATCAGTGAGTCGACAGACAAAGAGACCCAGTACTTC. The rearrangement joins TRBV10-3 to TRBJ2-5, with a possible D match to TRBD1 (5 bases). V was pared by 0 bases and J by 3 bases, with 8 bases between. The CDR3 is 14 residues long. CDR1 ENHRY and CDR2 SYGVKD come from the germline V gene.

The V and J genes are TRBV28 and TRBJ2-1; D is possibly TRBD1 or TRBD2 (6 bases each). The CDR3 is 13 amino acids. Germline V CDR1 and CDR2: MDHEN, SYDVKM. With 6 bases removed from V and 7 bases from J, the gap between germline ends came to 13 bases. The CDR3 loop is CASSTTGRNEQFF. CDR3 sequence (DNA): TGTGCCAGCAGCACCACAGGGAGGAATGAGCAGTTCTTC.

This clonotype has just a few counts. CDR3 in amino acids: CSASTLGGDTQYF. The CDR3, as DNA: TGCAGTGCCTCGACCCTAGGAGGGGATACGCAGTATTTT. V usage is TRBV20-1 and J usage is TRBJ2-3; maybe TRBD2 (6 bases). Trimming cost V 6 bases and J 6 bases, with 16 bases left between them. The CDR3 is made up of 13 amino acids. From germline, CDR1 is DFQATT and CDR2 SNEGSKA (reference sequence).

This clonotype was detected a few times. This chain joins TRBV20-1 and TRBJ1-5, with no clear D. The CDR3 loop spans 14 amino acids. V lost 6 bases and J 4 bases, leaving 16 bases between the germline ends. The germline V gene encodes CDR1 DFQATT and CDR2 SNEGSKA (reference sequence). CDR3: CSAEPRTANQPQHF. For the CDR3, the DNA is TGCAGTGCCGAACCCCGGACCGCGAATCAGCCCCAGCATTTT.